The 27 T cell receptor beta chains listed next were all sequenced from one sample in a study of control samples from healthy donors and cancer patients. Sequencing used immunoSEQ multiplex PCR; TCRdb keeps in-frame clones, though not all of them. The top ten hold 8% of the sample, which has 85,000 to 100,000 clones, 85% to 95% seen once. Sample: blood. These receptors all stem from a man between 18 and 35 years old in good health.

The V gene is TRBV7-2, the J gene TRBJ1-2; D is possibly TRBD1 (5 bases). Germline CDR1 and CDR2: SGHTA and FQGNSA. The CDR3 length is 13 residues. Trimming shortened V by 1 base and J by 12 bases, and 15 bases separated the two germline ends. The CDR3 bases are TGTGCCAGCAGCTTAGTGGGTCAGGGCCCCCACACCTTC. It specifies CASSLVGQGPHTF.

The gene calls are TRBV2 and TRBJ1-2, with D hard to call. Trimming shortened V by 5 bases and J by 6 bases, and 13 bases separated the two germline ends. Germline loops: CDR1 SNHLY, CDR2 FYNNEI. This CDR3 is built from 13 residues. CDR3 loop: CASSRGVRHGYTF. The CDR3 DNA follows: TGTGCCAGCAGTCGCGGGGTGAGGCATGGCTACACCTTC.

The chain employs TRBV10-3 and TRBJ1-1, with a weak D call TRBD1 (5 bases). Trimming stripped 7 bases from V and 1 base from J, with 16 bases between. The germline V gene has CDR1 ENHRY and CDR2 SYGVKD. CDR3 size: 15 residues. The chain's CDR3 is CAITPLGRPNTEAFF. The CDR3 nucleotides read TGTGCCATCACCCCCTTGGGACGGCCGAACACTGAAGCTTTCTTT.

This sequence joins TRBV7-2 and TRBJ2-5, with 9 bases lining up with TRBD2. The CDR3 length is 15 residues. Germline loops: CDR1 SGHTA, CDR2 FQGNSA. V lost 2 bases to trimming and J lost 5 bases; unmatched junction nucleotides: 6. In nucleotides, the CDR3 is TGTGCCAGCAGCTTATTGGCGGGAGGGGGCGAGACCCAGTACTTC. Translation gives CASSLLAGGGETQYF.

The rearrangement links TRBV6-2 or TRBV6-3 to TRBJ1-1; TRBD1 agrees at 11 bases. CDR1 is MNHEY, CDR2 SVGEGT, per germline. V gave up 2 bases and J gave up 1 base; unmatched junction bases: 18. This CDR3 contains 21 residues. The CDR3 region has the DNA TGTGCCAGCAGTTACGAAATTGGACAGGGGGCAAGCTTGAGTGGGAACACTGAAGCTTTCTTT. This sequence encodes CASSYEIGQGASLSGNTEAFF.

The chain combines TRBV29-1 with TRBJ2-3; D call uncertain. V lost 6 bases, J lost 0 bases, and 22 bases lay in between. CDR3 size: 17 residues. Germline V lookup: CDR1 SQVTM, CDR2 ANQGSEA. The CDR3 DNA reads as TGCAGCGTAATAGGAACGACCTTTTCGCGAAGCACAGATACGCAGTATTTT. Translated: CSVIGTTFSRSTDTQYF.

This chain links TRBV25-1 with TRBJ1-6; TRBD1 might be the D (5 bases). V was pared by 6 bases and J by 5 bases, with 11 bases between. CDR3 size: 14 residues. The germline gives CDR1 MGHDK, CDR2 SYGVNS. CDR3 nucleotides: TGTGCCAGCAGAAAGCCAGGGAATAATTCACCCCTCCACTTT. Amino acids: CASRKPGNNSPLHF.

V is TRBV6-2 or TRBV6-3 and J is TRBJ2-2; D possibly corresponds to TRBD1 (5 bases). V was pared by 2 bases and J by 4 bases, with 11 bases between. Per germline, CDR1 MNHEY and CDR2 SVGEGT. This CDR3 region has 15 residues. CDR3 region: CASSYGRAGTGELFF. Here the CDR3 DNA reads TGTGCCAGCAGTTACGGCAGGGCCGGCACCGGGGAGCTGTTTTTT.

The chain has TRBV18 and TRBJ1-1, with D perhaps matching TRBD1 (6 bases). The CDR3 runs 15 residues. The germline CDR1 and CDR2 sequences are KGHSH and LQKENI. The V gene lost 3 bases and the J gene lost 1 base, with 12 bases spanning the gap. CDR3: CASSPYRETNTEAFF. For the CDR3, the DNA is TGTGCCAGCTCACCCTACAGGGAAACGAACACTGAAGCTTTCTTT.

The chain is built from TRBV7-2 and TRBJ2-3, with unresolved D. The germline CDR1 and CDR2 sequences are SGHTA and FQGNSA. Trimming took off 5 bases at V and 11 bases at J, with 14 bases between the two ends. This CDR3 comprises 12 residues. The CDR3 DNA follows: TGTGCCAGCAGCGGGTCGAGGTTGATGCAGTATTTT. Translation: CASSGSRLMQYF.

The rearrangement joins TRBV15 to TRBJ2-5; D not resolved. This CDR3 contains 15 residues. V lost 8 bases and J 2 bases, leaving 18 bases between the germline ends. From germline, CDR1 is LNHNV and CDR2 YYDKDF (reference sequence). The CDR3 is CATGPEPTNQETQYF. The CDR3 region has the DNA TGTGCCACCGGGCCCGAGCCTACGAATCAAGAGACCCAGTACTTC. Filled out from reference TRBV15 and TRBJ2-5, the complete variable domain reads DAMVIQNPRYQVTQFGKPVTLSCSQTLNHNVMYWYQQKSSQAPKLLFHYYDKDFNNEADTPDNFQSRRPNTSFCFLDIRSPGLGDTAMYLCATGPEPTNQETQYFGPGTRLLVL.

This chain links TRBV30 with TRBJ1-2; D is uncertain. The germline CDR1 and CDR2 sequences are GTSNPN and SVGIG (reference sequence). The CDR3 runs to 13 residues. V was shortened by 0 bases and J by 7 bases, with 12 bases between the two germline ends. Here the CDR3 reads CAWSVPGLRGYTF. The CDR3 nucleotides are TGTGCCTGGAGTGTACCGGGGTTGCGTGGCTACACCTTC.

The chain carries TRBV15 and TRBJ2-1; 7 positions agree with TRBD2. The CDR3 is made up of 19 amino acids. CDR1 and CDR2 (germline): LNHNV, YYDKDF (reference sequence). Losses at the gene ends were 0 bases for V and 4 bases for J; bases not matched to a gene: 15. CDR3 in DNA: TGTGCCACCAGCAGAGAACCCCGGACTAGATTACCCTTTTACAATGAGCAGTTCTTC. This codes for CATSREPRTRLPFYNEQFF. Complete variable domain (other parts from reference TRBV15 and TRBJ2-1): DAMVIQNPRYQVTQFGKPVTLSCSQTLNHNVMYWYQQKSSQAPKLLFHYYDKDFNNEADTPDNFQSRRPNTSFCFLDIRSPGLGDTAMYLCATSREPRTRLPFYNEQFFGPGTRLTVL.

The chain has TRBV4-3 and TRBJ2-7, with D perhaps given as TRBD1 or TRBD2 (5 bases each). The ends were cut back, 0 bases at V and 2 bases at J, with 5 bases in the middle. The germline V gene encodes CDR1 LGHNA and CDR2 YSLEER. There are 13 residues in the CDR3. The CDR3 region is CASSQEGAYEQYF. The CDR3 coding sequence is TGCGCCAGCAGCCAAGAGGGGGCCTACGAGCAGTACTTC.

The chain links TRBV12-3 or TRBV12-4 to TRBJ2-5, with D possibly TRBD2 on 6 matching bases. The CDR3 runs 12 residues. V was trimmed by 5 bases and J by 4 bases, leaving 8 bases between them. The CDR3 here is CASSEGGETQYF. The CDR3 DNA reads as TGTGCCAGCAGTGAGGGAGGAGAGACCCAGTACTTC.

CDR3 bases: TGTGCCAGCAGCCAAGTGCGGGGATTGGATACTGAAGCTTTCTTT. Translation gives CASSQVRGLDTEAFF. This chain uses TRBV14 with TRBJ1-1; no reliable D call. The length of the CDR3 is 15 residues. The germline V and J ends were trimmed by 1 base and 5 bases, with 14 bases remaining between them. Per germline, CDR1 SGHDN and CDR2 FVKESK.

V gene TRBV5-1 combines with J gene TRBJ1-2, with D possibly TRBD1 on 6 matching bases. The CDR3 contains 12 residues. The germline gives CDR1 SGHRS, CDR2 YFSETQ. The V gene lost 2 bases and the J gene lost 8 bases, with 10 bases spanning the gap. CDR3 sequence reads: CASSLQGAGYTF. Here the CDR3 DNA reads TGCGCCAGCAGCTTACAGGGTGCCGGCTACACCTTC.

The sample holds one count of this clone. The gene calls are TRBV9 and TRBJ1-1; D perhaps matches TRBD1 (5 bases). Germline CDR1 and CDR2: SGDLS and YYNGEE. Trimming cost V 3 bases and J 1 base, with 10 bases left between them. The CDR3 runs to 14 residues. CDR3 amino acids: CASSAGGQNTEAFF. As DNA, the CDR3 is TGTGCCAGCAGCGCGGGGGGTCAGAACACTGAAGCTTTCTTT.

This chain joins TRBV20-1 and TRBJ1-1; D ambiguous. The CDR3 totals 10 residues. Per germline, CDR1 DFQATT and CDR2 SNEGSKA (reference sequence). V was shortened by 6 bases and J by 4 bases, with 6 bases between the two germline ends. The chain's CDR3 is CSAIITEAFF. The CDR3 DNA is TGCAGTGCCATAATCACTGAAGCTTTCTTT.

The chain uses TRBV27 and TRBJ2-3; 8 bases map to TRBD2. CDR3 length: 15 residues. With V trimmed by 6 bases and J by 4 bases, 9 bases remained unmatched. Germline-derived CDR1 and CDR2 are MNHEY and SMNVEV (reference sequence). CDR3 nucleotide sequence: TGTGCCAGCAGCGGACCCGGGACTAGGCCAGATACGCAGTATTTT. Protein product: CASSGPGTRPDTQYF.

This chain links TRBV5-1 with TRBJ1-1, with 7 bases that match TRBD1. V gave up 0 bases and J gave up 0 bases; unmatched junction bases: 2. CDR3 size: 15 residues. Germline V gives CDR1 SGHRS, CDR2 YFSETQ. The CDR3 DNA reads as TGCGCCAGCAGCTTGGAAGGGACAGTGAACACTGAAGCTTTCTTT. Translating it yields CASSLEGTVNTEAFF.

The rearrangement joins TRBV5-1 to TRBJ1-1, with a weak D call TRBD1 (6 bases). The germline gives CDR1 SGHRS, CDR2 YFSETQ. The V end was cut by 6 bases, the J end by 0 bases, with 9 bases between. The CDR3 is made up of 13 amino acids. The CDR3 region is CASNGQLNTEAFF. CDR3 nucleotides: TGCGCCAGCAATGGACAGTTGAACACTGAAGCTTTCTTT.

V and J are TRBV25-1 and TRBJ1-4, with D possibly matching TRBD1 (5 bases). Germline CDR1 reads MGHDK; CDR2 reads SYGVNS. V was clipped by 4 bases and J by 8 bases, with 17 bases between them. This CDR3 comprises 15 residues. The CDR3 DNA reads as TGTGCCAGCAGTGTTTCGTGGCAGGGTAACGAAAAACTGTTTTTT. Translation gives CASSVSWQGNEKLFF.

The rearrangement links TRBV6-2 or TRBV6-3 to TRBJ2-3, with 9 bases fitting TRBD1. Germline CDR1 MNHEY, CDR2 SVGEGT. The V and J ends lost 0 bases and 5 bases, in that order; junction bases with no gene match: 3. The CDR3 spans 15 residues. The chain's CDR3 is CASSYSDRGEDTQYF. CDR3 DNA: TGTGCCAGCAGTTACTCAGACAGGGGGGAAGATACGCAGTATTTT.

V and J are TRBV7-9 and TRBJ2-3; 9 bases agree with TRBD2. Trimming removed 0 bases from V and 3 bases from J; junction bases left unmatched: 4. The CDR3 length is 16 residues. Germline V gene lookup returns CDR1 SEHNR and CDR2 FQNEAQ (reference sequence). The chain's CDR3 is CASSLARSGGTDTQYF. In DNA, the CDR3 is TGTGCCAGCAGCTTAGCGCGCAGCGGGGGGACAGATACGCAGTATTTT.

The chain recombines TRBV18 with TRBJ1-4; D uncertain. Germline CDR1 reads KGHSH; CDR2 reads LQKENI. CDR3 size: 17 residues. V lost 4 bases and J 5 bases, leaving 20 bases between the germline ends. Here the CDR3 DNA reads TGTGCCAGCTCACTTCGAGTACCCCGGTCGATAAATGAAAAACTGTTTTTT. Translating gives CASSLRVPRSINEKLFF.

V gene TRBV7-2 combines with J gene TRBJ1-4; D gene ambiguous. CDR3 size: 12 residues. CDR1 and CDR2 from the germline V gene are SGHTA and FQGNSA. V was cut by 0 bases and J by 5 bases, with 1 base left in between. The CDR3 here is CASSLANEKLFF. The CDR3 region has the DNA TGTGCCAGCAGCTTAGCGAATGAAAAACTGTTTTTT.